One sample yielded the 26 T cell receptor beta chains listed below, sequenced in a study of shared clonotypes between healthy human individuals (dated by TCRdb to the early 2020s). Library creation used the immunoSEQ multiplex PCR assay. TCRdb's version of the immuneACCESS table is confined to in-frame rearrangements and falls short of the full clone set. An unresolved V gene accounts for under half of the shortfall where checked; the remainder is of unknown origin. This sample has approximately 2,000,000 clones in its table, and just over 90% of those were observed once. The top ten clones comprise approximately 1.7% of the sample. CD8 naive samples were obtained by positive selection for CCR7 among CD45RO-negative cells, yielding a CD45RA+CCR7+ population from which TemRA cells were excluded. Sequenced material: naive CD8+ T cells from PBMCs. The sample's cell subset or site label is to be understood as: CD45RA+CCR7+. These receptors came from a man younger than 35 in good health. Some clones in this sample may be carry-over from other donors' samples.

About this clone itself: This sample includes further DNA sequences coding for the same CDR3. This chain's CDR3 is CASSLSGYQETQYF. The CDR3 nucleotides read TGTGCCAGCAGTTTATCCGGGTACCAAGAGACCCAGTACTTC. The rearrangement joins TRBV28 to TRBJ2-5; no clear D. This CDR3 has 14 residues. Per the germline V gene, CDR1 is MDHEN and CDR2 is SYDVKM. V gave up 1 base and J gave up 0 bases, with 6 bases separating them.

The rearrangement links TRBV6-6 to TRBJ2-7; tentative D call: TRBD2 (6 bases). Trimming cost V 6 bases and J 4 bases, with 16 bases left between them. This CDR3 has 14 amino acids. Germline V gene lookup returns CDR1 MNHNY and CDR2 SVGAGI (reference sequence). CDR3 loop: CASRDRDSTYEQYF. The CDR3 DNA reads TGTGCCAGCAGAGACCGGGACTCAACTTACGAGCAGTACTTC.

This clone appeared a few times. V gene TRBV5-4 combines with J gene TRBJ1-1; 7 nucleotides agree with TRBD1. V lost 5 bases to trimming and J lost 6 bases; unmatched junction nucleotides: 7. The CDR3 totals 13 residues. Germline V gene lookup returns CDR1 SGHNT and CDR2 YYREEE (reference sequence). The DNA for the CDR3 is TGTGCCAGCAGGAACAGGGGTCGGGCTGAAGCTTTCTTT. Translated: CASRNRGRAEAFF. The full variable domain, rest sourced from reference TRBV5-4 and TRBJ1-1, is ETGVTQSPTHLIKTRGQQVTLRCSSQSGHNTVSWYQQALGQGPQFIFQYYREEENGRGNFPPRFSGLQFPNYSSELNVNALELDDSALYLCASRNRGRAEAFFGQGTRLTVV.

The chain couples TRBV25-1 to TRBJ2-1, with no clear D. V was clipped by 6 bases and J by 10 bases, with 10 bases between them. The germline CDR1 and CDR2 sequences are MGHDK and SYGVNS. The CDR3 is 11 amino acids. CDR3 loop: CASSATFEQFF. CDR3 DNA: TGTGCCAGCAGCGCCACCTTCGAGCAGTTCTTC.

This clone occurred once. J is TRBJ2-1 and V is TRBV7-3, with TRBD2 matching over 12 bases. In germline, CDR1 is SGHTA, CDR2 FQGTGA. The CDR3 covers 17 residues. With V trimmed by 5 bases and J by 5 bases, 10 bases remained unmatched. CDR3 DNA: TGTGCCAGCAGCAAGCAGACTAGCGGGAGTAGGGACAATGAGCAGTTCTTC. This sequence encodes CASSKQTSGSRDNEQFF.

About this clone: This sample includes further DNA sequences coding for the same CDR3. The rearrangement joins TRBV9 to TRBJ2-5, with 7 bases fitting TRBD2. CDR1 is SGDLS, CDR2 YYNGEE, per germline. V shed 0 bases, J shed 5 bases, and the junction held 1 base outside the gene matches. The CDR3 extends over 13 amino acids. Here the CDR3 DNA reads TGTGCCAGCAGCGTAGACGGGAGGGAGACCCAGTACTTC. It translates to CASSVDGRETQYF.

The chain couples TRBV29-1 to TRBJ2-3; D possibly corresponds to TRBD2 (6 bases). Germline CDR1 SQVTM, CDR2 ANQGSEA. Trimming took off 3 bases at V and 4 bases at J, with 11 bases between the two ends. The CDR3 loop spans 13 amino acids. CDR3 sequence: CSVDVLASDTQYF. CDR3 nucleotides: TGCAGCGTTGATGTACTAGCATCAGATACGCAGTATTTT.

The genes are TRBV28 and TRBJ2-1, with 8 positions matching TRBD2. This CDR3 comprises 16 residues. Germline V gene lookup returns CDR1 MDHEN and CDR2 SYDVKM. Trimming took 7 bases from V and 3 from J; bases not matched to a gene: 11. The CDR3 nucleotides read TGTGCCAGCACGATAGCGGGGCTAGCGTACTACAATGAGCAGTTCTTC. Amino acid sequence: CASTIAGLAYYNEQFF.

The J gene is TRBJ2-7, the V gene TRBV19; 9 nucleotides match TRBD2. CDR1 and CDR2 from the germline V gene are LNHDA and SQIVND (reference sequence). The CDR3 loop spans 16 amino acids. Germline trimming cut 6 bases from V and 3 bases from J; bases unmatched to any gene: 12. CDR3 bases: TGTGCCAGTAGCACCGGTAGCGGGAGCTCCCTCTACGAGCAGTACTTC. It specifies CASSTGSGSSLYEQYF. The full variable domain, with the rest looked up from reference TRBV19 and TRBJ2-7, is DGGITQSPKYLFRKEGQNVTLSCEQNLNHDAMYWYRQDPGQGLRLIYYSQIVNDFQKGDIAEGYSVSREKKESFPLTVTSAQKNPTAFYLCASSTGSGSSLYEQYFGPGTRLTVT.

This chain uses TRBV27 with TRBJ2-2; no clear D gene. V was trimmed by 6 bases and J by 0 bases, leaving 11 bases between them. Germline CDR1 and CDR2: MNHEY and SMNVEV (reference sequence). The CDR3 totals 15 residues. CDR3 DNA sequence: TGTGCCAGCAGCCCTTCCATCGCGAACACCGGGGAGCTGTTTTTT. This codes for CASSPSIANTGELFF.

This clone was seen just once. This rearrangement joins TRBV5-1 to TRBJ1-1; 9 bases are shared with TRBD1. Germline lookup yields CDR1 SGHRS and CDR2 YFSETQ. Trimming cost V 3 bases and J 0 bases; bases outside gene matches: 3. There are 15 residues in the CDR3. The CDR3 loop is CASSSDRGMNTEAFF. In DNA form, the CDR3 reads TGCGCCAGCAGCTCTGACAGGGGGATGAACACTGAAGCTTTCTTT.

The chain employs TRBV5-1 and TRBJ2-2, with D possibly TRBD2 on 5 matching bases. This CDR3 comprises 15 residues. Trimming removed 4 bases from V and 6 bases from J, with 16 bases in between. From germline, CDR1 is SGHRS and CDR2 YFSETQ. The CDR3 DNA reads TGCGCCAGCAGCCCCGGAGGACGTCGAGCCGGGGAGCTGTTTTTT. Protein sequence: CASSPGGRRAGELFF.

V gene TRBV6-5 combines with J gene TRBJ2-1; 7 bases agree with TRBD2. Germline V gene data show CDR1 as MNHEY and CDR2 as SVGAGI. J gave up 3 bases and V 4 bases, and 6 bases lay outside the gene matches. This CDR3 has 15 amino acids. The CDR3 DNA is TGTGCCAGCAGTTTCAGCAGGACTAGCTACAATGAGCAGTTCTTC. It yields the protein CASSFSRTSYNEQFF.

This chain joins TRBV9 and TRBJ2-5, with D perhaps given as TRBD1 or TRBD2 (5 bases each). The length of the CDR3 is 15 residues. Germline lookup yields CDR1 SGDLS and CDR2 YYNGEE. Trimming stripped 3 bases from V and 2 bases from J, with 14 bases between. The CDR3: CASSALGTTQETQYF. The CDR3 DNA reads TGTGCCAGCAGCGCGTTAGGGACCACACAAGAGACCCAGTACTTC.

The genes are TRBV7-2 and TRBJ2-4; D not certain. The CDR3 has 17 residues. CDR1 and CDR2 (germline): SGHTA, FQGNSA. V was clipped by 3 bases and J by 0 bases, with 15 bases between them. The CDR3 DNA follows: TGTGCCAGCAGCTTCGGCGGTGGTGAACTAGCCAAAAACATTCAGTACTTC. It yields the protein CASSFGGGELAKNIQYF.

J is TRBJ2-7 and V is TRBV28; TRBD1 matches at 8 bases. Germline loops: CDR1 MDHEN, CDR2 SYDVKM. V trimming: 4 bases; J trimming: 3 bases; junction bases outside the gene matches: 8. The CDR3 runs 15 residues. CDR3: CASSSLTGDDYEQYF. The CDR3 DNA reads TGTGCCAGCAGTTCCCTGACAGGGGATGACTACGAGCAGTACTTC.

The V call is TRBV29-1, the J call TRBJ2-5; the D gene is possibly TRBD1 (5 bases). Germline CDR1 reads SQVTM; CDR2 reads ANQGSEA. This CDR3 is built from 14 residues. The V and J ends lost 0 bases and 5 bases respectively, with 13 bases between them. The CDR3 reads CSVEDDRARETQYF. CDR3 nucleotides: TGCAGCGTTGAAGACGACAGAGCACGGGAGACCCAGTACTTC. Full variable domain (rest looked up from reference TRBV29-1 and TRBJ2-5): SAVISQKPSRDICQRGTSLTIQCQVDSQVTMMFWYRQQPGQSLTLIATANQGSEATYESGFVIDKFPISRPNLTFSTLTVSNMSPEDSSIYLCSVEDDRARETQYFGPGTRLLVL.

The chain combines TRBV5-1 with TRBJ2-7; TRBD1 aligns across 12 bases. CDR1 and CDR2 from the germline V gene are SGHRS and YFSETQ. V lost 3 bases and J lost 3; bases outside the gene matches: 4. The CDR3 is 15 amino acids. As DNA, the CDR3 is TGCGCCAGCAGCTCGGGACAGGGGGCGATCTACGAGCAGTACTTC. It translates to CASSSGQGAIYEQYF.

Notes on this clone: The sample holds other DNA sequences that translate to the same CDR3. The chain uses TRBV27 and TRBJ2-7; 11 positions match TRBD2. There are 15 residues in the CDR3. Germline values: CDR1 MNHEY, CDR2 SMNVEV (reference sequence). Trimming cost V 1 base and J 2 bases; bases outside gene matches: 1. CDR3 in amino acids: CASSLLAGGPYEQYF. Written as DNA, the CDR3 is TGTGCCAGCAGTTTATTAGCGGGAGGGCCCTACGAGCAGTACTTC.

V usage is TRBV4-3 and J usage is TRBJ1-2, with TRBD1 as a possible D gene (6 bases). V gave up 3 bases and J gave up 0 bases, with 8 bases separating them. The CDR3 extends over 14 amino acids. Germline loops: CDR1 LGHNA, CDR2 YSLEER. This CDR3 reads CASSHRTANYGYTF. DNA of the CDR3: TGCGCCAGCAGCCACAGGACAGCTAACTATGGCTACACCTTC.

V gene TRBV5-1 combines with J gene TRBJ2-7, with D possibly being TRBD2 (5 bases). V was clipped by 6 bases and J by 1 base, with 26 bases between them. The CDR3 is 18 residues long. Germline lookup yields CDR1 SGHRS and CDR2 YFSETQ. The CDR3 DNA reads TGCGCCAGCAAGGACGAAGGGCAGGCATACGGAGGATCCTACGAGCAGTACTTC. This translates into CASKDEGQAYGGSYEQYF. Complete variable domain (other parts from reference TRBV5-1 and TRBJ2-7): KAGVTQTPRYLIKTRGQQVTLSCSPISGHRSVSWYQQTPGQGLQFLFEYFSETQRNKGNFPGRFSGRQFSNSRSEMNVSTLELGDSALYLCASKDEGQAYGGSYEQYFGPGTRLTVT.

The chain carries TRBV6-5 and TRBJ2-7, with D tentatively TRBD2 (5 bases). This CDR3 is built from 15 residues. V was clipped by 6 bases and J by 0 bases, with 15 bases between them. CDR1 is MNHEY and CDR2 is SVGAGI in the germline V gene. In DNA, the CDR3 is TGTGCCAGCAGCCCGGGCGAGGGTAGCTCCTACGAGCAGTACTTC. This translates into CASSPGEGSSYEQYF.

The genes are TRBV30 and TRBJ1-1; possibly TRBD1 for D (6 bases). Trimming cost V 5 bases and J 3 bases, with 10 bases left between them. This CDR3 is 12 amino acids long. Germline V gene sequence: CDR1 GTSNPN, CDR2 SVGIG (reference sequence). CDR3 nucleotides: TGTGCCTGGGACAGGAGATACACTGAAGCTTTCTTT. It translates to CAWDRRYTEAFF.

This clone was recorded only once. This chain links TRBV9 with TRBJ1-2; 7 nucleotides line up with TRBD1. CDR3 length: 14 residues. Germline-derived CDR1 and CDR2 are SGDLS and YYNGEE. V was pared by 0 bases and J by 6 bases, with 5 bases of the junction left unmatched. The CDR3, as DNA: TGTGCCAGCAGCGTAGCCGGGACAGAAGATGGCTACACCTTC. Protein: CASSVAGTEDGYTF.

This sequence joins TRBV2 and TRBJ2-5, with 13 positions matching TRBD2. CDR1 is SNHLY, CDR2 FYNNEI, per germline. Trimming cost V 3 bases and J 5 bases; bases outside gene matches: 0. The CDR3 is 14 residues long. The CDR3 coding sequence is TGTGCCAGCAGTGAGGGACTAGCGGGGGAGACCCAGTACTTC. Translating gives CASSEGLAGETQYF.

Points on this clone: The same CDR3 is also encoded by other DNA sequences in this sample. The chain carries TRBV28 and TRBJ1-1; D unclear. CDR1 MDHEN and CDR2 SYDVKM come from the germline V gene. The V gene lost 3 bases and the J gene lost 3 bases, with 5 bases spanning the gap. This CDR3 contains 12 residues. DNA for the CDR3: TGTGCCAGCAGTTTTCTGGACACTGAAGCTTTCTTT. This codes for CASSFLDTEAFF.